This note documents a single T cell receptor beta chain sequence. Its antigen is undetermined. This sample is drawn from a study of read filtering for tumor transcriptome and immune sequencing. Study-wide context: R-ISS stage counts were 8 or 9 for I, 16 for II, six or seven for III.

Every patient had bone marrow sampled while the disease was active. This library used 300 to 450 ng RNA and molecular barcoded adaptors spanning alpha/delta and beta/gamma chains. TCRdb re-analysed the reads in MiXCR, keeping a single row per CDR3 protein. The sample lists 35,000 to 40,000 distinct CDR3 sequences; roughly an eighth were seen once. Study results and caveats: Even smaller IR-seq throughput identified most shared clonotypes.

The CDR3 sequence is 18 residues long. Unmatched junction bases numbered 15, after V lost 5 bases and J lost 7 bases. Germline CDR1 reads LNHNV; CDR2 reads YYDKDF (reference sequence). The V gene is TRBV15, the J gene TRBJ2-2, with 11 bases identical to TRBD1. This clonotype was sampled from a donor at least 40 years old with multiple myeloma. What was sequenced was a population of CD138-negative cells sorted from bone marrow. Here the CDR3 reads CATSGDLGGQGVVGELFF. CDR3 nucleotides: TGTGCCACCAGCGGCGACCTAGGGGGACAGGGGGTGGTCGGGGAGCTGTTTTTT.